Listed here are 10 T cell receptor beta chains from one sample, sequenced in a study of control samples from healthy donors and cancer patients. The assay was immunoSEQ multiplex PCR, and TCRdb's table has in-frame clones only and misses some. The sample includes some 120,000 clones, just under 90% seen only once; the top ten take about 12%. The sample was blood. The receptors stem from a man younger than 45 in good health.

This clone has a handful of counts. This chain connects TRBV24-1 to TRBJ2-7, with D unresolved. This CDR3 comprises 10 residues. V lost 6 bases, J lost 6 bases, and 5 bases lay in between. From germline, CDR1 is KGHDR and CDR2 SFDVKD. In DNA form, the CDR3 reads TGTGCCACCAGTAAGTGCGAGCAGTACGTC. It encodes CATSKCEQYV.

The rearrangement uses TRBV3-1 (or the pseudogene TRBV3-2) and TRBJ2-1, with 7 positions matching TRBD1. CDR3 length equals 15 residues. The germline V gene has CDR1 LGHDT and CDR2 YNNKEL (reference sequence). The trim removed 7 bases at V and 2 bases at J, leaving 8 bases unmatched. CDR3 bases: TGTGCCAGCAATGGGGGACAGAACACCTACAATGAGCAGTTCTTC. Encoded protein: CASNGGQNTYNEQFF.

V is TRBV7-8 and J is TRBJ1-4; 10 nucleotides match TRBD1. There are 16 residues in the CDR3. V shed 4 bases and J 8 bases; nucleotides not matched to a gene: 10. Germline CDR1 reads SGHVS; CDR2 reads FQNEAQ. CDR3 amino acids: CASSSLGQGRIEKLFF. CDR3 in DNA: TGTGCCAGCAGCTCGCTGGGACAGGGGAGGATCGAAAAACTGTTTTTT.

This clone was observed once. V usage is TRBV12-5 and J usage is TRBJ1-1; TRBD1 matches 11 bases. CDR1 is LGHNT and CDR2 is FRNRAP in the germline V gene. Unmatched junction bases numbered 10, after V lost 6 bases and J lost 10 bases. There are 14 residues in the CDR3. The CDR3 loop is CASGLDGQGAGAFF. The DNA of the CDR3 is TGTGCTAGTGGATTAGACGGACAGGGGGCTGGAGCTTTCTTT.

The CDR3 loop reads CASSARTAQTNYGYTF. The CDR3 DNA reads TGTGCCAGCAGTGCCCGGACAGCACAGACCAACTATGGCTACACCTTC. The V and J genes are TRBV2 and TRBJ1-2; a possible D gene is TRBD1 (6 bases). Germline V gene lookup returns CDR1 SNHLY and CDR2 FYNNEI. The V gene lost 4 bases and the J gene lost 2 bases, with 17 bases spanning the gap. The CDR3 totals 16 residues.

The V gene is TRBV10-3, the J gene TRBJ1-5; possible D gene TRBD1, 5 bases. Deletions cut 2 bases from V and 9 bases from J, with 8 bases between. The CDR3 covers 12 residues. Germline values: CDR1 ENHRY, CDR2 SYGVKD. The CDR3 sequence is CAISEGQGPQHF. The CDR3 bases are TGTGCCATCAGTGAGGGCCAGGGGCCCCAGCATTTT.

The gene calls are TRBV5-1 and TRBJ2-5; 9 positions agree with TRBD2. J gave up 1 base and V 4 bases, and 8 bases lay outside the gene matches. The CDR3 runs 16 residues. Germline V gene data show CDR1 as SGHRS and CDR2 as YFSETQ. The CDR3 protein is CASSLEVAGAQETQYF. Here the CDR3 DNA reads TGCGCCAGCAGCCTGGAGGTAGCGGGGGCCCAAGAGACCCAGTACTTC.

The J gene is TRBJ1-2, the V gene TRBV4-2; D perhaps matches TRBD1 (6 bases). Deletions cut 0 bases from V and 2 bases from J, with 10 bases between. The CDR3 is made up of 15 amino acids. Per germline, CDR1 LGHNA and CDR2 YNFKEQ. The CDR3 protein is CASSQDAGGNYGYTF. The CDR3 DNA reads as TGTGCCAGCAGCCAAGATGCGGGGGGCAACTATGGCTACACCTTC.

The chain links TRBV7-3 to TRBJ2-2; D is possibly TRBD1 or TRBD2 (6 bases each). V dropped 1 base and J dropped 4 bases, with 13 bases sitting between them. From germline, CDR1 is SGHTA and CDR2 FQGTGA. This CDR3 contains 16 residues. CDR3 sequence: CASSLIGGTATGELFF. The CDR3 DNA follows: TGTGCCAGCAGCTTAATAGGGGGGACTGCCACCGGGGAGCTGTTTTTT.

The chain uses TRBV11-2 and TRBJ2-1; D call uncertain. The germline V gene has CDR1 SGHAT and CDR2 FQNNGV. Between the trimmed V and J ends, which lost 3 bases and 8 bases, there was a span of 11 bases. This CDR3 comprises 13 residues. CDR3 nucleotide sequence: TGTGCCAGCAGCTTGACCCACCCCCATGAGCAGTTCTTC. It specifies CASSLTHPHEQFF. The full variable domain, its missing parts supplied by reference TRBV11-2 and TRBJ2-1, is EAGVAQSPRYKIIEKRQSVAFWCNPISGHATLYWYQQILGQGPKLLIQFQNNGVVDDSQLPKDRFSAERLKGVDSTLKIQPAKLEDSAVYLCASSLTHPHEQFFGPGTRLTVL.